What follows are 29 T cell receptor beta chains derived from one specimen sequenced in a study of T cell responses to AZD1222 COVID-19 vaccine. Libraries were prepared by immunoSEQ multiplex PCR; TCRdb keeps only in-frame clonotypes and omits some of them. This table has some 170,000 clones, around 94% appearing once. The material sequenced was peripheral blood, taken 28 days after the second AZD1222 dose. The source is an adult who received the AZD1222 COVID-19 vaccine.

The chain links TRBV6-6 to TRBJ2-1; 7 bases agree with TRBD2. The CDR3 runs 15 residues. The V and J ends lost 0 bases and 5 bases, in that order; junction bases with no gene match: 4. Germline values: CDR1 MNHNY, CDR2 SVGAGI (reference sequence). Here the CDR3 reads CASSYSQRDDNEQFF. The CDR3 DNA reads as TGTGCCAGCAGTTACTCCCAGCGGGACGACAATGAGCAGTTCTTC.

The genes are TRBV11-1 and TRBJ2-7, with 9 bases lining up with TRBD2. Germline CDR1 SGHAT, CDR2 FQDESV (reference sequence). The CDR3 totals 15 residues. V lost 0 bases to trimming and J lost 4 bases; unmatched junction nucleotides: 4. Written as DNA, the CDR3 is TGTGCCAGCAGCTTAGCGCTCAGCGGGAGGTACGAGCAGTACTTC. As protein: CASSLALSGRYEQYF. Variable domain in full (rest from reference TRBV11-1 and TRBJ2-7): EAEVAQSPRYKITEKSQAVAFWCDPISGHATLYWYRQILGQGPELLVQFQDESVVDDSQLPKDRFSAERLKGVDSTLKIQPAELGDSAMYLCASSLALSGRYEQYFGPGTRLTVT.

The rearrangement joins TRBV6-5 to TRBJ1-1, with D possibly matching TRBD1 (6 bases). The CDR3 totals 14 residues. Germline loops: CDR1 MNHEY, CDR2 SVGAGI. V dropped 7 bases and J dropped 1 base, with 13 bases sitting between them. The CDR3 loop reads CASNIQGSNTEAFF. CDR3 DNA: TGTGCCAGCAATATACAGGGATCGAACACTGAAGCTTTCTTT.

CDR3 in amino acids: CASSLSGSKGEQYF. CDR3 DNA: TGTGCCAGCAGTTTGTCGGGGAGCAAGGGCGAGCAGTACTTC. The chain recombines TRBV27 with TRBJ2-7, with a possible D match to TRBD2 (5 bases). The V gene's germline CDR1 is MNHEY and CDR2 SMNVEV (reference sequence). The CDR3 sequence is 14 residues long. V lost 3 bases and J 6 bases, leaving 15 bases between the germline ends.

The chain joins TRBV19 to TRBJ2-3, with a weak D call TRBD2 (6 bases). The CDR3 spans 16 residues. Trimming cost V 5 bases and J 0 bases, with 15 bases left between them. Germline values: CDR1 LNHDA, CDR2 SQIVND (reference sequence). CDR3 in DNA: TGTGCCAGTAGTTCGTACGGGAGAGCTAGCACAGATACGCAGTATTTT. Its translation: CASSSYGRASTDTQYF.

The chain carries TRBV9 and TRBJ2-3; the match to TRBD2 covers 9 bases. V lost 3 bases and J lost 5; bases outside the gene matches: 7. CDR3 size: 15 residues. Germline CDR1 and CDR2: SGDLS and YYNGEE. CDR3 region: CASSALAGDEDTQYF. For the CDR3, the DNA is TGTGCCAGCAGCGCCTTAGCGGGAGATGAAGATACGCAGTATTTT.

This CDR3 reads CASSLQRRQETQYF. The CDR3 nucleotides read TGTGCCAGCAGCTTACAGAGGCGACAAGAGACCCAGTACTTC. The chain recombines TRBV11-2 with TRBJ2-5; the D is unclear. The CDR3 spans 14 residues. V shed 2 bases and J shed 2 bases, with 9 bases lying between them. Germline V gives CDR1 SGHAT, CDR2 FQNNGV.

This sequence joins TRBV7-2 and TRBJ1-5; D not resolved. Germline-derived CDR1 and CDR2 are SGHTA and FQGNSA. Trimming removed 5 bases from V and 3 bases from J, with 14 bases in between. This CDR3 has 15 residues. The chain's CDR3 is CASSPMGGINQPQHF. CDR3 in DNA: TGTGCCAGCAGCCCGATGGGCGGGATCAATCAGCCCCAGCATTTT.

The chain carries TRBV28 and TRBJ1-4, with 7 bases fitting TRBD1. CDR1 and CDR2 (germline): MDHEN, SYDVKM. The ends lost 3 bases at V and 0 bases at J; junction bases unmatched: 1. CDR3 length equals 15 residues. Here the CDR3 DNA reads TGTGCCAGCAGTTTTGGGACAGCAACTAATGAAAAACTGTTTTTT. Translation gives CASSFGTATNEKLFF.

The chain is built from TRBV5-1 and TRBJ2-7; D might be TRBD1 or TRBD2, each matching 5 bases. Germline-derived CDR1 and CDR2 are SGHRS and YFSETQ. Trimming stripped 3 bases from V and 4 bases from J, with 14 bases between. This CDR3 has 14 residues. CDR3 sequence: CASSWGPGTYEQYF. Written as DNA, the CDR3 is TGCGCCAGCAGCTGGGGACCGGGTACGTACGAGCAGTACTTC.

The chain carries TRBV7-2 and TRBJ2-7; tentatively, D is TRBD2 (5 bases). The CDR3 is 15 amino acids. The germline V gene encodes CDR1 SGHTA and CDR2 FQGNSA. Trimming shortened V by 2 bases and J by 1 base, and 12 bases separated the two germline ends. The CDR3 nucleotides are TGTGCCAGCAGCTTACTTGCGGGTCTTTCCTACGAGCAGTACTTC. It yields the protein CASSLLAGLSYEQYF.

The V and J genes are TRBV6-6 and TRBJ2-3; weak D call: TRBD2 (6 bases). Germline CDR1 and CDR2: MNHNY and SVGAGI (reference sequence). The germline V and J ends were trimmed by 10 bases and 2 bases, with 16 bases remaining between them. The CDR3 consists of 14 residues. The chain's CDR3 is CATRGGANTDTQYF. CDR3 in DNA: TGTGCCACCCGGGGCGGGGCCAACACAGATACGCAGTATTTT.

This clone was seen only once. This chain links TRBV7-2 with TRBJ2-2; possible D gene TRBD2, 6 bases. V lost 4 bases, J lost 4 bases, and 19 bases lay in between. The CDR3 is 17 amino acids. Germline lookup yields CDR1 SGHTA and CDR2 FQGNSA. Here the CDR3 reads CASSSPPGSGATGELFF. The CDR3 DNA reads as TGTGCCAGCAGCTCACCACCGGGTAGCGGAGCCACCGGGGAGCTGTTTTTT.

This clone was seen a handful of times. The DNA of the CDR3 is TGTGCCAGCAGAGATTATACAGGGTCTCAGCCCCAGCATTTT. Translation gives CASRDYTGSQPQHF. The gene calls are TRBV6-5 and TRBJ1-5; tentative D call: TRBD1 (6 bases). The V end was cut by 6 bases, the J end by 6 bases, with 15 bases between. Germline V gene lookup returns CDR1 MNHEY and CDR2 SVGAGI. The CDR3 extends over 14 amino acids.

The V and J genes are TRBV19 and TRBJ1-1; the D is unclear. Per germline, CDR1 LNHDA and CDR2 SQIVND (reference sequence). The CDR3 has 12 residues. Between the trimmed V and J ends, which lost 1 base and 11 bases, there was a span of 11 bases. The CDR3 DNA reads TGTGCCAGTAGTATAGGAAGGTCATCGGCTTTCTTT. This codes for CASSIGRSSAFF. The whole variable domain, filled in from reference TRBV19 and TRBJ1-1, reads DGGITQSPKYLFRKEGQNVTLSCEQNLNHDAMYWYRQDPGQGLRLIYYSQIVNDFQKGDIAEGYSVSREKKESFPLTVTSAQKNPTAFYLCASSIGRSSAFFGQGTRLTVV.

The V gene is TRBV3-1 (or the pseudogene TRBV3-2), the J gene TRBJ2-5, with 10 bases identical to TRBD1. Germline V gives CDR1 LGHDT, CDR2 YNNKEL (reference sequence). J gave up 2 bases and V 0 bases, and 15 bases lay outside the gene matches. This CDR3 contains 20 residues. This CDR3 reads CASSQDPIRPGDRGQETQYF. The DNA for the CDR3 is TGTGCCAGCAGCCAAGATCCAATTCGACCCGGGGACAGGGGTCAAGAGACCCAGTACTTC.

The chain uses TRBV3-1 (or the pseudogene TRBV3-2) and TRBJ1-2; D remains unclear. This CDR3 spans 15 amino acids. The germline V gene encodes CDR1 LGHDT and CDR2 YNNKEL (reference sequence). Trimming removed 4 bases from V and 5 bases from J, with 17 bases in between. The CDR3, as DNA: TGTGCCAGCAGCCCCGGTCCCGACTTGGGGTATGGCTACACCTTC. Translation gives CASSPGPDLGYGYTF.

The J gene is TRBJ2-2, the V gene TRBV15, with TRBD2 identical over 8 bases. The germline V gene has CDR1 LNHNV and CDR2 YYDKDF (reference sequence). Trimming at V came to 5 bases and at J to 6 bases, leaving 5 bases not matched to a gene. The CDR3 is 14 amino acids. CDR3 DNA sequence: TGTGCCACCAGCGTAACGGGACTAGCCGGGGAGCTGTTTTTT. Translation: CATSVTGLAGELFF.

This clone has a handful of counts. The chain uses TRBV30 and TRBJ1-5, with a weak D call TRBD1 (6 bases). V gave up 5 bases and J gave up 6 bases, with 11 bases separating them. This CDR3 comprises 12 residues. CDR1 is GTSNPN and CDR2 is SVGIG in the germline V gene (reference sequence). The CDR3 sequence is CAWGQIGQPQHF. As DNA, the CDR3 is TGTGCCTGGGGACAGATAGGTCAGCCCCAGCATTTT.

CDR3: CASSLGTTNTGELFF. The DNA of the CDR3 is TGTGCCAGCAGCCTAGGGACCACGAACACCGGGGAGCTGTTTTTT. The chain links TRBV3-1 (or the pseudogene TRBV3-2) to TRBJ2-2; D could derive from TRBD1 or TRBD2 (5 bases each). V lost 4 bases and J lost 0, with 9 bases in between. Germline CDR1 reads LGHDT; CDR2 reads YNNKEL (reference sequence). The CDR3 spans 15 residues.

This sequence joins TRBV7-9 and TRBJ1-2, with D possibly matching TRBD1 (5 bases). The CDR3 contains 15 residues. Germline CDR1 and CDR2: SEHNR and FQNEAQ (reference sequence). Trimming took 3 bases from V and 2 from J, leaving 13 bases between them. Written as DNA, the CDR3 is TGTGCCAGCAGCTTCGCTGGACATGCCAACTATGGCTACACCTTC. Protein: CASSFAGHANYGYTF.

This chain joins TRBV3-1 (or the pseudogene TRBV3-2) and TRBJ1-3; D gene uncertain. V was pared by 0 bases and J by 4 bases, with 10 bases between. This CDR3 spans 15 amino acids. CDR1 and CDR2 from the germline V gene are LGHDT and YNNKEL (reference sequence). CDR3 region: CASSQERGRGNTIYF. CDR3 in DNA: TGTGCCAGCAGCCAAGAGCGAGGGCGCGGAAACACCATATATTTT.

The chain uses TRBV6-5 and TRBJ1-5, with a weak D call TRBD1 (6 bases). This CDR3 spans 15 amino acids. The V end lost 0 bases, the J end lost 5 bases, and 11 bases lay between the germline ends. Germline-derived CDR1 and CDR2 are MNHEY and SVGAGI. The CDR3 bases are TGTGCCAGCAGTTACTCGAGGTGGACAGATCAGCCCCAGCATTTT. Encoded protein: CASSYSRWTDQPQHF.

The V call is TRBV29-1, the J call TRBJ2-3, with TRBD1 as a possible D gene (5 bases). V dropped 7 bases and J dropped 6 bases, with 11 bases sitting between them. The V gene's germline CDR1 is SQVTM and CDR2 ANQGSEA. This CDR3 has 11 residues. The DNA of the CDR3 is TGCAGCGGAGAATGGGGCGATACGCAGTATTTT. Its protein is CSGEWGDTQYF.

This sequence joins TRBV7-8 and TRBJ2-1, with D unresolved. The CDR3 runs to 13 residues. CDR1 is SGHVS and CDR2 is FQNEAQ in the germline V gene. V was clipped by 0 bases and J by 8 bases, with 8 bases between them. CDR3 loop: CASSLAHLYEQFF. The CDR3 nucleotides read TGTGCCAGCAGCTTAGCCCACCTATATGAGCAGTTCTTC.

The rearrangement links TRBV9 to TRBJ2-2, with D uncertain. Germline CDR1 is SGDLS and CDR2 is YYNGEE. CDR3 length: 14 residues. With 0 bases removed from V and 0 bases from J, the gap between germline ends came to 3 bases. The CDR3 coding sequence is TGTGCCAGCAGCGTAGGGGCGAACACCGGGGAGCTGTTTTTT. Protein sequence: CASSVGANTGELFF.

The chain employs TRBV12-3 or TRBV12-4 and TRBJ2-7; a weak D match, TRBD2 (5 bases). V lost 5 bases and J 2 bases, leaving 10 bases between the germline ends. The length of the CDR3 is 13 residues. The CDR3 reads CASSLSDPYEQYF. The CDR3 nucleotides are TGTGCCAGCAGTCTTAGCGACCCCTACGAGCAGTACTTC.

This sequence joins TRBV10-3 and TRBJ2-3; TRBD2 matches 15 bases. Germline lookup yields CDR1 ENHRY and CDR2 SYGVKD. V dropped 4 bases and J dropped 6; count of bases not matched to a gene: 8. This CDR3 is 17 amino acids long. The CDR3 coding sequence is TGTGCCATCAGTGCGGGACTAGCGGGAGGACCCACCGATACGCAGTATTTT. Its protein product is CAISAGLAGGPTDTQYF.

This chain uses TRBV5-6 with TRBJ1-4; 9 nucleotides match TRBD1. The CDR3 spans 15 residues. Germline V gene lookup returns CDR1 SGHDT and CDR2 YYEEEE. Trimming removed 4 bases from V and 3 bases from J; junction bases left unmatched: 4. CDR3 protein: CASSKQGAPNEKLFF. Here the CDR3 DNA reads TGTGCCAGCAGCAAACAGGGGGCCCCTAATGAAAAACTGTTTTTT.